This T cell receptor beta chain was captured in a study of glioma-infiltrating T cells after dendritic cell vaccination. Turning to the study itself: The vaccine used monocyte-derived dendritic cells pulsed overnight with autologous tumor lysate. Study-wide findings and caveats: Survival was not directly related to TCR clonality in these patients. The cohort had few patients with full blood and tumor sets.

The length of the CDR3 is 15 residues. V shed 6 bases and J 5 bases; nucleotides not matched to a gene: 12. Germline V gene lookup returns CDR1 SGHAT and CDR2 FQNNGV. The assay was immunoSEQ multiplex PCR, and TCRdb's table has in-frame clones only and misses some. The sample holds more than 95,000 clones, approximately 84% seen once. Described time point: after dendritic cell vaccination, including at tumor progression/relapse. Only patients with spare fresh-frozen tumor and over two years of follow-up were included. As to this clone: The antigen remains unidentified.

The receptor was isolated from a human donor with glioblastoma. Here the sequenced sample was blood, taken after dendritic cell vaccination. The chain combines TRBV11-2 with TRBJ2-7, with TRBD1 matching 8 bases. The CDR3, as DNA: TGTGCCAGCAGTTCAACCGGGACAGGCGTCGACGAGCAGTACTTC. Amino acids: CASSSTGTGVDEQYF. The full variable domain, completed using reference TRBV11-2 and TRBJ2-7, is EAGVAQSPRYKIIEKRQSVAFWCNPISGHATLYWYQQILGQGPKLLIQFQNNGVVDDSQLPKDRFSAERLKGVDSTLKIQPAKLEDSAVYLCASSSTGTGVDEQYFGPGTRLTVT.